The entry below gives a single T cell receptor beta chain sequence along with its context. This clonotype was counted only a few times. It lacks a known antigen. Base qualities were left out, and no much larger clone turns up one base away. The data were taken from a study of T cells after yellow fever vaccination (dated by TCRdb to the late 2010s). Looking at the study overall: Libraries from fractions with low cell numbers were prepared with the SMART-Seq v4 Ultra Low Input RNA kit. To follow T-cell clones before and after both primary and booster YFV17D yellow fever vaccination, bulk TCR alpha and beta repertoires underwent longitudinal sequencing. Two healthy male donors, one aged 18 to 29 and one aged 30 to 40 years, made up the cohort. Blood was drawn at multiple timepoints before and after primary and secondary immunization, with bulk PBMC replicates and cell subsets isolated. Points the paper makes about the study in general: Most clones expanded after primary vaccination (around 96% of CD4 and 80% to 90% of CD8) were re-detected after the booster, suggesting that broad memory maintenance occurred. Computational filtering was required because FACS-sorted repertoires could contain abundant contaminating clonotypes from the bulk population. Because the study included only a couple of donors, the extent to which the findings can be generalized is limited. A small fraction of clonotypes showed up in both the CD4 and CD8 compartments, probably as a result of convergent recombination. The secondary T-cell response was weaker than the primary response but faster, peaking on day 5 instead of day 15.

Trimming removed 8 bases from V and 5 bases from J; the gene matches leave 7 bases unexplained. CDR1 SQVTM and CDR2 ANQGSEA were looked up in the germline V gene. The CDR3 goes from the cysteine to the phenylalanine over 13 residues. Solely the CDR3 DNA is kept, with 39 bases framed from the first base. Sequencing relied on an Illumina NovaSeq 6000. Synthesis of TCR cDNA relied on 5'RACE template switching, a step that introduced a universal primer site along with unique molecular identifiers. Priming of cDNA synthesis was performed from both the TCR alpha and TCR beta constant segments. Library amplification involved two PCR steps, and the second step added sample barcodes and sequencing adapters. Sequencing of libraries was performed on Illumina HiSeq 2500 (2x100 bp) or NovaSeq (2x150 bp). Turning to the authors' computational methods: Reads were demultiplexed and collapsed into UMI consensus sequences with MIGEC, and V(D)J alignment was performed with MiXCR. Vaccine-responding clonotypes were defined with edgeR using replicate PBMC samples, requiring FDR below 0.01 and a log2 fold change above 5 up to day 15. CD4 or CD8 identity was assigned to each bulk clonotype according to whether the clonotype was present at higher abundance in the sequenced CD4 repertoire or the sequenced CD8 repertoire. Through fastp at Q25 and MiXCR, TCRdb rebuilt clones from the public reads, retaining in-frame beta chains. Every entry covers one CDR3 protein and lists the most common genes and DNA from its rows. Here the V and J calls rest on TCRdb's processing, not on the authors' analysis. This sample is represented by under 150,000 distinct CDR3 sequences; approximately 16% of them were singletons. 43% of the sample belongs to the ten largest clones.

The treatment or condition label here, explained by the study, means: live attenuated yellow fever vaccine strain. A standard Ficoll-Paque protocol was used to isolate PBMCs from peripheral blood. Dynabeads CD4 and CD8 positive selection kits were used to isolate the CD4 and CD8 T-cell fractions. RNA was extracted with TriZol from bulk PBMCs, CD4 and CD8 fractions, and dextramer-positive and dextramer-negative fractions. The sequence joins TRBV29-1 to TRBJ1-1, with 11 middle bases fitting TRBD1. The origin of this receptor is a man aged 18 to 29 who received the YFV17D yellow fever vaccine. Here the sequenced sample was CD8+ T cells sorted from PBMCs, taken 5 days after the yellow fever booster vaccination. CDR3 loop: CSSPGQGATEAFF. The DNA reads TGCAGCTCTCCAGGACAGGGGGCGACTGAAGCTTTCTTT.